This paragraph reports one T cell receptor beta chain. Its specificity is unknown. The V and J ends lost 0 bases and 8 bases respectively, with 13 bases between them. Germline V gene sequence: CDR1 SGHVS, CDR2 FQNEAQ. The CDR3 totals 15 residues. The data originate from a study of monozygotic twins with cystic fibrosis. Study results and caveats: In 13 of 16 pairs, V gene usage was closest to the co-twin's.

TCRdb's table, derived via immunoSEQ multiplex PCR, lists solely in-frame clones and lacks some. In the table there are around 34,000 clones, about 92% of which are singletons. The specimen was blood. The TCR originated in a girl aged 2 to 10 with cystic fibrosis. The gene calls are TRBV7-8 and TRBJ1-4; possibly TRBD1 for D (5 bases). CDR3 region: CASSLAWTGTEKLFF. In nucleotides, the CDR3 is TGTGCCAGCAGCTTAGCGTGGACGGGGACCGAAAAACTGTTTTTT.